A selection of T cell receptor beta chains follows, all from one sample in a study of graft-versus-host responses after intestinal transplantation. Profiling relied on immunoSEQ multiplex PCR, and the TCRdb table lists in-frame clones only, not all of them. The table shows 9,600 or so clones, with around 96% occurring only once. The sample here was bone marrow, taken around 500 days after intestinal transplantation. Source of these receptors: a human patient who received an intestinal transplant, so some T cells may come from the graft donor. CDR3s include the opening cysteine and the closing phenylalanine or tryptophan. The D gene is left open where the match is weak. Size values are once, few and many counts, or a class for expanded clones, and some rows have none.

v_gene	j_gene	d_gene	abundance	CDR3nt	CDR3aa
TRBV5-1	TRBJ2-5	-	-	TGCGCCAGCAGCCGCCAGGGGCAAGAGACCCAGTACTTC	CASSRQGQETQYF
TRBV13	TRBJ1-2	TRBD1	-	TGTGCCAGCAGCTTCCAGGGACAGGGGAACTATGGCTACACCTTC	CASSFQGQGNYGYTF
TRBV5-4	TRBJ1-3	TRBD1	-	TGTGCCAGCAGCTTTGGGACAGCTGGAAACACCATATATTTT	CASSFGTAGNTIYF
TRBV11-2	TRBJ2-7	-	once	TGTGCCAGCAGCTCCCCCCTCTACGAGCAGTACTTC	CASSSPLYEQYF
TRBV5-1	TRBJ2-1	-	-	TGCGCCAGCAGCTTTAAAACTGTCTCCTTCAATGAGCAGTTCTTC	CASSFKTVSFNEQFF
TRBV6-5	TRBJ1-5	-	-	TGTGCCAGCAGTTACGCGCTTAATCAGCCCCAGCATTTT	CASSYALNQPQHF
TRBV12-2	TRBJ2-1	-	-	TGTGCAAGTCGCTTAGGTGCGGGAGAGGGGTTCTTC	CASRLGAGEGFF
TRBV5-1	TRBJ2-2	-	-	TGCGCCAGCAGCTTGGCCGCAGCGGCCGGGGAGCTGTTTTTT	CASSLAAAAGELFF
TRBV6-1	TRBJ2-7	TRBD1	-	TGTGCCAGCAGTGGGACAGGGACCTACGAGCAGTACTTC	CASSGTGTYEQYF
TRBV10-3	TRBJ1-6	TRBD1	-	TGTGCCATGAGGGACAGTAATAATTCACCCCTCCACTTT	CAMRDSNNSPLHF
TRBV5-1	TRBJ1-1	-	-	TGCGCCAGCAGCTTGGATTCGGGCCGCCGGGGGCGGCAAGGGAAAGCTTTCTTT	CASSLDSGRRGRQGKAFF
TRBV6-4	TRBJ2-2	TRBD2	-	TGTGCCAGCAGTGTTTTAGCGGGAAAGAACACCGGGGAGCTGTTTTTT	CASSVLAGKNTGELFF
TRBV9	TRBJ2-1	-	-	TGTGCCAGCAGCGTAGGCACGAAACTAGCATACAATGAGCAGTTCTTC	CASSVGTKLAYNEQFF
TRBV7-9	TRBJ2-7	-	-	TGTGCCAGCAGCTTAGGTCTGAGCTCCTACGAGCAGTACTTC	CASSLGLSSYEQYF
TRBV5-1	TRBJ2-5	TRBD2	once	TGCGCCAGCAGCTTGGGACGGGAGGGCCCCGAGACCCAGTACTTC	CASSLGREGPETQYF
TRBV7-6	TRBJ2-1	-	-	TGTGCCAGCAGCTTAGGAGGGGAGCAGTTCTTC	CASSLGGEQFF
TRBV5-1	TRBJ2-7	TRBD1	-	TGCGCCAGCAGTTCCCGGGACAGGGTTCCCTACGAGCAGTACTTC	CASSSRDRVPYEQYF
TRBV6-1	TRBJ2-5	-	-	TGTGCCAGCAGCCACGCGGGAAGATGGCCAGAGACCCAGTACTTC	CASSHAGRWPETQYF
TRBV5-5	TRBJ2-5	TRBD1	-	TGTGCCAGCAGCTTGGCAACAGGGGAAGATCCCAAGAAAGAGACCCAGTACTTC	CASSLATGEDPKKETQYF
TRBV10-3	TRBJ2-7	TRBD2	-	TGTGCCATCAGTTCACCGGGACTAGCGGGGTACGAGCAGTACTTC	CAISSPGLAGYEQYF
TRBV9	TRBJ1-4	-	-	TGTGCCAGCAGCGTAGAACGGTCAAATGAAAAACTGTTTTTT	CASSVERSNEKLFF
TRBV28	TRBJ2-7	TRBD1	-	TGTGCCAGCACCTTGGGGGACAGGGACCCCTACGAGCAGTACTTC	CASTLGDRDPYEQYF
TRBV11-3	TRBJ1-2	TRBD1	-	TGTGCCAGCAGCTTAGCCGGGACAGGGGTCTATGGCTACACCTTC	CASSLAGTGVYGYTF
TRBV2	TRBJ2-1	-	-	TGTGCCAGCTCCGGGACGGACGACAATGAGCAGTTCTTC	CASSGTDDNEQFF
TRBV12-5	TRBJ2-4	TRBD2	once	TGTGCTAGTGGTTGGCGACTAGCGGGAGCCAAAAACATTCAGTACTTC	CASGWRLAGAKNIQYF
TRBV19	TRBJ2-7	TRBD1	-	TGTGCCAGTAGTACCGGGACAGGGAGCCACGAGCAGTACTTC	CASSTGTGSHEQYF
TRBV29-1	TRBJ2-7	TRBD2	-	TGCAGCGTTGTACTAGCGGGAGGGCCCCCTTCCTACGAGCAGTACTTC	CSVVLAGGPPSYEQYF
TRBV30	TRBJ2-7	TRBD2	-	TGTGCCTGGGGCGGGAGCTACAACGAGCAGTACTTC	CAWGGSYNEQYF
TRBV6-5	TRBJ1-4	TRBD1	-	TGTGCCAGCAGTTACTCGTGGAAGGGGGCAGGAGAAAAACTGTTTTTT	CASSYSWKGAGEKLFF
TRBV11-3	TRBJ1-4	-	-	TGTGCCAGCAGCCGGGACTTAGAGGAAAAACTGTTTTTT	CASSRDLEEKLFF
TRBV5-4	TRBJ2-5	-	-	TGTGCCAGCAGTCCGAAAGGGGGGGCGCACCAAGAGACCCAGTACTTC	CASSPKGGAHQETQYF
TRBV5-1	TRBJ2-7	-	-	TGCGCCAGCAGCTTGGACTACGAGCAGTACTTC	CASSLDYEQYF
TRBV27	TRBJ1-1	TRBD1	-	TGTGCCAGCGGACAGGGGTGGGGCACTGAAGCTTTCTTT	CASGQGWGTEAFF
TRBV6-4	TRBJ2-2	-	-	TGTGCCAGCAGTGAGGTAGCGGACACCGGGGAGCTGTTTTTT	CASSEVADTGELFF
TRBV13	TRBJ2-5	TRBD2	-	TGTGCCAGCAGCTCCTCCGGGACTAGCGGGAGGAGAGAGACCCAGTACTTC	CASSSSGTSGRRETQYF
TRBV27	TRBJ2-1	TRBD2	-	TGTGCCAGCAGCCCCCAGGAGGGACTAAAGTACAATGAGCAGTTCTTC	CASSPQEGLKYNEQFF
TRBV9	TRBJ1-1	-	-	TGTGCCAGCAGCCCTACTCCAGGCCCTGAAGCTTTCTTT	CASSPTPGPEAFF
TRBV27	TRBJ2-1	TRBD1	once	TGTGCCAGCAACCCGGACAGGGGACGCGGCAATGAGCAGTTCTTC	CASNPDRGRGNEQFF
TRBV6-4	TRBJ2-2	-	-	TGTGCCAGCAGTGACGGGCCGGTTACTAACACCGGGGAGCTGTTTTTT	CASSDGPVTNTGELFF
TRBV7-3	TRBJ2-1	TRBD2	-	TGTGCCAGCAGCTTAAAAGAGACTAGCGTTTACAATGAGCAGTTCTTC	CASSLKETSVYNEQFF
TRBV4-1	TRBJ2-7	TRBD1	-	TGCGCCAGCAGCCAAGATGGGCAGGGGGCCCACTACGAGCAGTACTTC	CASSQDGQGAHYEQYF
TRBV28	TRBJ1-4	TRBD1	-	TGTGCCAGCAGTTTTATCGGACAGGGCTGGGAGGAAAAACTGTTTTTT	CASSFIGQGWEEKLFF
TRBV5-1	TRBJ2-7	-	-	TGCGCCAGCAGCCTTGCCTATAGCTCCTACGAGCAGTACTTC	CASSLAYSSYEQYF
TRBV28	TRBJ1-2	-	-	TGTGCCAGCAGTCCTCCCAGCAGCTACATCGACTATGGCTACACCTTC	CASSPPSSYIDYGYTF
TRBV29-1	TRBJ2-1	-	-	TGCAGCGTTGAATCTTTCGAACAGGGTGGGGTCTACAATGAGCAGTTCTTC	CSVESFEQGGVYNEQFF
TRBV7-3	TRBJ2-1	-	-	TGTGCCAGCAGCTTTCGAGGGGACTACAATGAGCAGTTCTTC	CASSFRGDYNEQFF